This record concerns one T cell receptor beta chain sequence. The assay was immunoSEQ multiplex PCR, and TCRdb's table has in-frame clones only and misses some. Of approximately 88,000 clones listed, approximately 90% are singletons. The data were obtained in a study of control samples from healthy donors and cancer patients. Sequencing was performed on blood. The clonotype was recovered from a woman in her 30s in good health.

CDR3 protein: CATHRGEGRTDTQYF. The DNA of the CDR3 is TGCGCCACCCACCGGGGGGAGGGCCGGACAGATACGCAGTATTTT. This rearrangement joins TRBV5-1 to TRBJ2-3, with 7 bases fitting TRBD2. With 9 bases clipped from V and 3 bases from J, the junction kept 13 bases outside the gene matches. CDR3 length: 15 amino acids. CDR1 is SGHRS, CDR2 YFSETQ, per germline.